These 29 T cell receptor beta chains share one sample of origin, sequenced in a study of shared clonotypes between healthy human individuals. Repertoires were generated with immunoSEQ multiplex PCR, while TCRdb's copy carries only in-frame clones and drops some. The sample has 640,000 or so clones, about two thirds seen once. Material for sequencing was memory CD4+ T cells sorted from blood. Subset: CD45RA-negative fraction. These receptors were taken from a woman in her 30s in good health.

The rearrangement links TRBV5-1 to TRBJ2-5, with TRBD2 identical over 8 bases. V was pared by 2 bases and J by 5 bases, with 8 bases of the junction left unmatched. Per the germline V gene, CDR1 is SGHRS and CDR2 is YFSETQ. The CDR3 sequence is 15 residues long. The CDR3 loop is CASSFLSGSSETQYF. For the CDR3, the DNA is TGCGCCAGCAGCTTTTTAAGCGGGAGCTCTGAGACCCAGTACTTC.

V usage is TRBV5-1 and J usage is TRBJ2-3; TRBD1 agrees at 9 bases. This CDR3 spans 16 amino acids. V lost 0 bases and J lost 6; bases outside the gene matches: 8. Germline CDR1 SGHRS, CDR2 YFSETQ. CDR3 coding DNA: TGCGCCAGCAGCTTGGCAATTACAGGGGGCATTGATACGCAGTATTTT. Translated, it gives CASSLAITGGIDTQYF.

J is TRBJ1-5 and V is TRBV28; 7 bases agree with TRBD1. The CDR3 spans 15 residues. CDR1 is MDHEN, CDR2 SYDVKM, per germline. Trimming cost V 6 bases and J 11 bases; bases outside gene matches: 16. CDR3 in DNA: TGTGCCAGCAGGCGAAGACAGGGCCCCTGGGGTTCCCAGCATTTT. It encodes CASRRRQGPWGSQHF.

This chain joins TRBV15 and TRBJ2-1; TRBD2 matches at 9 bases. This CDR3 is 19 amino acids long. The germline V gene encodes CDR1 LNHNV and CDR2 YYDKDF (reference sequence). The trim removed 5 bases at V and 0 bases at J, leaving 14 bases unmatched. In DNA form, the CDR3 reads TGTGCCACCAGCGGGTTAGCGGGAGCACCCAAAAGCTCCTACAATGAGCAGTTCTTC. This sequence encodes CATSGLAGAPKSSYNEQFF.

This chain's CDR3 is CASSLVVTGSSGNTIYF. CDR3 nucleotides: TGTGCCAGCAGCTTAGTGGTGACGGGCAGCTCTGGAAACACCATATATTTT. The chain links TRBV7-8 to TRBJ1-3; the D is unclear. The V gene's germline CDR1 is SGHVS and CDR2 FQNEAQ. V was trimmed by 1 base and J by 0 bases, leaving 13 bases between them. There are 17 residues in the CDR3.

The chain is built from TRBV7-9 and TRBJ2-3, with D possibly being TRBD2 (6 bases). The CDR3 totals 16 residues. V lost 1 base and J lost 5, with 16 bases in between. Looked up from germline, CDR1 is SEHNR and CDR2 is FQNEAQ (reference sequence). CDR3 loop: CASSLDRGKLGDTQYF. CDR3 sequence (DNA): TGTGCCAGCAGCTTAGATCGGGGGAAGTTAGGAGATACGCAGTATTTT.

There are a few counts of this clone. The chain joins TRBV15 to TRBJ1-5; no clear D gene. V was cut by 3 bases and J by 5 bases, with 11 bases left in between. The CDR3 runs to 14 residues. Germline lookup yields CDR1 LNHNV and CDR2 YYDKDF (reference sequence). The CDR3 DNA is TGTGCCACCAGCAGGGTTGGGAGAGATCAGCCCCAGCATTTT. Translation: CATSRVGRDQPQHF.

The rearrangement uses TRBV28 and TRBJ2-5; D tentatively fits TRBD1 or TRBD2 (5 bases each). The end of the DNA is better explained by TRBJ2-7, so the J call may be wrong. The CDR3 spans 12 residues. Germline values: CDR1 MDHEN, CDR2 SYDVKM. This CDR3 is CASSAPGREQYF. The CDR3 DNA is TGTGCCAGCAGTGCCCCGGGGCGCGAGCAGTACTTC.

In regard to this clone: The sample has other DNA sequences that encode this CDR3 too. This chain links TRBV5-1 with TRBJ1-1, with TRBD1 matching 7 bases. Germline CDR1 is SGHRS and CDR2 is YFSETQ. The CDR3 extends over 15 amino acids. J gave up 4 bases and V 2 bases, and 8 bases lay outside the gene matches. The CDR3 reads CASSFTGTEGTEAFF. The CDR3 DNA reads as TGCGCCAGCAGCTTTACCGGGACAGAGGGCACTGAAGCTTTCTTT.

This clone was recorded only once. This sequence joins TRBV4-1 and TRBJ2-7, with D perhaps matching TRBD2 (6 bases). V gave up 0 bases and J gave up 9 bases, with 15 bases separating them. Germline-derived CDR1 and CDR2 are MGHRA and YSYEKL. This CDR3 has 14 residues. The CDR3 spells CASSQDLRERPQYF. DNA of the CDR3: TGCGCCAGCAGCCAAGATCTCCGGGAGAGGCCGCAGTACTTC.

Written as DNA, the CDR3 is TGTGCCAGCAGCTTAGTACCCGGGGACGATAGTAGTGGCTACACCTTC. It encodes CASSLVPGDDSSGYTF. This chain uses TRBV7-9 with TRBJ1-2, with D tentatively TRBD1 (5 bases). The CDR3 is made up of 16 amino acids. From germline, CDR1 is SEHNR and CDR2 FQNEAQ (reference sequence). V was cut by 1 base and J by 7 bases, with 19 bases left in between.

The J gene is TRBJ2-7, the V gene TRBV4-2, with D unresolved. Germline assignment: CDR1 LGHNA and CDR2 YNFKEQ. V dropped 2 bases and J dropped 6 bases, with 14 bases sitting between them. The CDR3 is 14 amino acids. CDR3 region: CASSQSRNSGEQYF. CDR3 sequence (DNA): TGTGCCAGCAGCCAAAGTAGGAACTCTGGCGAGCAGTACTTC.

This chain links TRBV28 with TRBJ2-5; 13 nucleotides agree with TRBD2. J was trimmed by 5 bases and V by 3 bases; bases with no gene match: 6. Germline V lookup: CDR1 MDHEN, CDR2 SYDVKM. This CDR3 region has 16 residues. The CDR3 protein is CASSLLTSGRTETQYF. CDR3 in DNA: TGTGCCAGCAGTTTGCTGACTAGCGGGAGGACGGAGACCCAGTACTTC. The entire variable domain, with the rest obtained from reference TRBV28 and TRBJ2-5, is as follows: DVKVTQSSRYLVKRTGEKVFLECVQDMDHENMFWYRQDPGLGLRLIYFSYDVKMKEKGDIPEGYSVSREKKERFSLILESASTNQTSMYLCASSLLTSGRTETQYFGPGTRLLVL.

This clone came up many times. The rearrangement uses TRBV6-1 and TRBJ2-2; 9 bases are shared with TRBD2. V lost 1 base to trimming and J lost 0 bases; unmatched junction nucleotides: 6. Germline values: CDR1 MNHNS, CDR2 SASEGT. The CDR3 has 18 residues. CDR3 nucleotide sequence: TGTGCCAGCAGTGAAGGGCTAGCGGGGCCCTCGAACACCGGGGAGCTGTTTTTT. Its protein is CASSEGLAGPSNTGELFF.

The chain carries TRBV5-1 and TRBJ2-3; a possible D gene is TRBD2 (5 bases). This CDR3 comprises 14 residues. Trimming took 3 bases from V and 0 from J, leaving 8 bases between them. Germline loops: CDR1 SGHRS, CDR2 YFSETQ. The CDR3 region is CASSSLASTDTQYF. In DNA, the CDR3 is TGCGCCAGCAGCTCTTTAGCGAGCACAGATACGCAGTATTTT.

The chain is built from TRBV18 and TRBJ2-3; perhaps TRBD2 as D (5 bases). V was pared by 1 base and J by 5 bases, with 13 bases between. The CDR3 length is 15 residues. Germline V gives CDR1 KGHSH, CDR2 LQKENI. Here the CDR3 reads CASSPRAIGEDTQYF. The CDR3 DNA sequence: TGTGCCAGCTCACCACGGGCGATCGGGGAAGATACGCAGTATTTT.

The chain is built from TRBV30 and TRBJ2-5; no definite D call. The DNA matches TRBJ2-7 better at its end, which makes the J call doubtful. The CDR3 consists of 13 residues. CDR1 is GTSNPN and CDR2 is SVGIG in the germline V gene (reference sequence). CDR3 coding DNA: TGTGCCTGGAGTCTGTCGACGACCTACGAGCAGTACTTC. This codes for CAWSLSTTYEQYF.

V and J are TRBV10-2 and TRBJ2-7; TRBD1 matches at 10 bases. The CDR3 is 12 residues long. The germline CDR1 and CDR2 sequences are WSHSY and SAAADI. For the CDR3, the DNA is TGCGCCAGCAAGCCGGGACAGGGGCCCCCCAAGGTC. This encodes CASKPGQGPPKV.

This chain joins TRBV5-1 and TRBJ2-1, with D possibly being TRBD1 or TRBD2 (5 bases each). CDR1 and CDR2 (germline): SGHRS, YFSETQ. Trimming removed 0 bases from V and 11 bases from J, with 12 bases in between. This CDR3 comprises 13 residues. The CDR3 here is CASSLGGDQKQFF. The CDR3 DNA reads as TGCGCCAGCAGCTTGGGAGGGGACCAGAAGCAGTTCTTC.

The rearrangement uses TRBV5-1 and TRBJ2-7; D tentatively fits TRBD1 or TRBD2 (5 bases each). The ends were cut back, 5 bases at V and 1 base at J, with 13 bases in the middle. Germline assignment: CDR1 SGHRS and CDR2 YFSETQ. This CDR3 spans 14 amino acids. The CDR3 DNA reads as TGCGCCAGCAGGTCGGGCAGGGAGTCCTACGAGCAGTACTTC. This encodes CASRSGRESYEQYF.

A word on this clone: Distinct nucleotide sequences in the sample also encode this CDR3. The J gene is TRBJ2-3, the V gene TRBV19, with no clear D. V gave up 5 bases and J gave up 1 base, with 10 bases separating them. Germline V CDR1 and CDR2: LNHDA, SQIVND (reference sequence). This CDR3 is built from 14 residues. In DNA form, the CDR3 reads TGTGCCAGTAGTGGCGGCTTAGGCACAGATACGCAGTATTTT. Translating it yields CASSGGLGTDTQYF.

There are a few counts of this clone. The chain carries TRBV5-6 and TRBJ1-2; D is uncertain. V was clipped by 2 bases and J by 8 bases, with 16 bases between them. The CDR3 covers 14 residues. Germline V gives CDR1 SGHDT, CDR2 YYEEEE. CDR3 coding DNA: TGTGCCAGCAGCTTTTTCCCGGCGAATGGAGGCTACACCTTC. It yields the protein CASSFFPANGGYTF.

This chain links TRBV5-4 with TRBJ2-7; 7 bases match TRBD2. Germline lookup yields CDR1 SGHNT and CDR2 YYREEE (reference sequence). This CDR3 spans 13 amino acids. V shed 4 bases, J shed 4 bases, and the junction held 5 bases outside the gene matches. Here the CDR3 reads CASSRDYQYEQYF. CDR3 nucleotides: TGTGCCAGCAGCCGGGACTACCAATACGAGCAGTACTTC.

The CDR3 DNA follows: TGTGCCAGCAGCTCCCTCAGGGGGGCAGGGCACAATGAGCAGTTCTTC. It encodes CASSSLRGAGHNEQFF. This chain joins TRBV11-2 and TRBJ2-1, with D tentatively TRBD1 (7 bases). With 4 bases removed from V and 5 bases from J, the gap between germline ends came to 18 bases. Germline CDR1 reads SGHAT; CDR2 reads FQNNGV. The CDR3 has 16 amino acids.

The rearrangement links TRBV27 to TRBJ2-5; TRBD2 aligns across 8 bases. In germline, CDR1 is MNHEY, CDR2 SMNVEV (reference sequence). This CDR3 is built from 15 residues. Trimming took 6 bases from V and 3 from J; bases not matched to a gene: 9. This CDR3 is CASSPRDGGEETQYF. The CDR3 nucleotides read TGTGCCAGCAGCCCCCGGGACGGGGGGGAAGAGACCCAGTACTTC.

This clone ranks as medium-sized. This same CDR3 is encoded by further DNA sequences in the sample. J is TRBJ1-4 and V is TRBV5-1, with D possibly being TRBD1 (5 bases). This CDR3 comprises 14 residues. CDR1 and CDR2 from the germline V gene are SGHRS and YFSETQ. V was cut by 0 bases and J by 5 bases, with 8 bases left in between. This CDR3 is CASSLGQINEKLFF. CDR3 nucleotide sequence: TGCGCCAGCAGCTTGGGACAGATCAATGAAAAACTGTTTTTT.

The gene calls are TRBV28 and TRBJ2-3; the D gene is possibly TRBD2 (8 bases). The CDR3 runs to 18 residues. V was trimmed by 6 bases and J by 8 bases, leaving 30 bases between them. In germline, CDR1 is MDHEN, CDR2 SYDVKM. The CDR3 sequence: CASRGKGARAGEDVTQYF. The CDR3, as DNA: TGTGCCAGCAGAGGAAAGGGGGCGCGAGCGGGAGAAGATGTTACGCAGTATTTT.

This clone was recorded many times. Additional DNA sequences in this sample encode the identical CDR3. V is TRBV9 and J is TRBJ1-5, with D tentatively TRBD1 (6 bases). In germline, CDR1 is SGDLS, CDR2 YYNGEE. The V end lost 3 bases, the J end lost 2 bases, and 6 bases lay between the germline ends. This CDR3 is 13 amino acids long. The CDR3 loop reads CASSGTGNQPQHF. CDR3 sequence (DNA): TGTGCCAGCAGCGGGACAGGCAATCAGCCCCAGCATTTT.

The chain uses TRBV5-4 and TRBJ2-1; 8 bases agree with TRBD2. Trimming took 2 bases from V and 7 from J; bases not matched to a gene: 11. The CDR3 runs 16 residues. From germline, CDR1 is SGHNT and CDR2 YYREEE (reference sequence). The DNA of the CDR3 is TGTGCCAGCAGCTTAACCTGGTTAGCGGGAAGGAATGAGCAGTTCTTC. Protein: CASSLTWLAGRNEQFF.